This T cell receptor beta chain was captured in a study of PD-1 blockade in classical Hodgkin lymphoma. Findings of the study overall: Before treatment, complete responders showed about the same diversity as newly diagnosed patients. By C4D1 there was a significant rise in CD4+ TCR diversity but not in CD8+ TCR diversity.

The table came from immunoSEQ multiplex PCR; TCRdb's copy has only in-frame clones and leaves some out. The repertoire consists of some 150,000 clones, with approximately 81% occurring once and the leading ten covering 7% to 9.5%. Relapse after autologous stem cell transplantation occurred in every patient, and brentuximab vedotin exposure varied. Responses achieved at best were complete response, partial response or progressive disease. Concerning this clone itself: Its antigen is unknown.

CDR1 MNHNS and CDR2 SASEGT come from the germline V gene. Losses at the gene ends were 2 bases for V and 0 bases for J; bases not matched to a gene: 10. The CDR3 spans 19 residues. The receptor comes from a human donor with classical Hodgkin lymphoma. The chain recombines TRBV6-1 with TRBJ2-7; 13 bases map to TRBD2. Here the sequenced sample was peripheral blood mononuclear cells (PBMCs), taken before the second cycle of nivolumab. The CDR3 DNA reads as TGTGCCAGCAGTGAAAGGGGGGGACTAGCGGGATTGAGCTCCTACGAGCAGTACTTC. It encodes CASSERGGLAGLSSYEQYF.